The 2 T cell receptor beta chains reported below all come from one sample, sequenced in a study of cytomegalovirus exposure and HLA in healthy donors. This PCR relied on a set of 60 Vbeta primers and 13 Jbeta primers. Clones were read by immunoSEQ multiplex PCR, and TCRdb kept only the in-frame ones, dropping some. The sample holds 55,000 to 75,000 clones, roughly 75% seen once. Sequencing was carried out using PBMCs. Receptors originate from a woman between 25 and 40 years old in good health and CMV-seropositive.

The gene calls are TRBV6-6 and TRBJ1-5, with D unresolved. The CDR3 covers 16 residues. Germline V gives CDR1 MNHNY, CDR2 SVGAGI (reference sequence). V lost 2 bases, J lost 0 bases, and 11 bases lay in between. CDR3: CASSYGSGHSNQPQHF. Written as DNA, the CDR3 is TGTGCCAGCAGTTACGGTTCAGGTCATAGCAATCAGCCCCAGCATTTT.

The genes are TRBV9 and TRBJ1-2; 8 bases match TRBD1. V gave up 0 bases and J gave up 7 bases; unmatched junction bases: 8. CDR3 size: 15 residues. The germline CDR1 and CDR2 sequences are SGDLS and YYNGEE. This chain's CDR3 is CASSVAQGQAGGYTF. The CDR3 nucleotides read TGTGCCAGCAGCGTAGCTCAGGGACAGGCGGGTGGCTACACCTTC.